This T cell receptor beta chain was captured by sequencing in a study of human T cells and chemical hapten exposure. Broader study findings: All donors were alopecia patients, so their immunity may differ from that of healthy people. Significantly greater numbers of large CDR3 similarity clusters came from expanded TCRs than from controls.

J was trimmed by 9 bases and V by 1 base; bases with no gene match: 18. The CDR3 spans 18 residues. A note on this clonotype: What it binds is not known.

In the library, unique molecular identifiers were attached to individual cDNA molecules. Via MiXCR, TCRdb re-called the RACE reads, giving one row per CDR3 protein. Altogether tens of thousands of distinct CDR3 sequences are present, about 9% being singletons, with the ten largest covering 3% to 4.5%. Time point defined: patch test 2, 6 weeks after DPC sensitization. Regarding treatment: therapeutic diphenylcyclopropenone sensitization with weekly scalp DPC. Total RNA extraction was carried out from unfractionated whole blood. This specimen consisted of whole blood, obtained in connection with sensitization to the hapten diphenylcyclopropenone (DPC). The rearrangement joins TRBV12-3 or TRBV12-4 to TRBJ1-2, with TRBD1 matching 9 bases. This TCR derives from a woman between 45 and 65 years old with alopecia areata. Some clones in this sample may be carry-over from other donors' samples. The CDR3 loop is CASSLGGPPRTGDISYTF. The DNA for the CDR3 is TGTGCCAGCAGTTTAGGAGGCCCCCCGCGGACAGGGGATATTAGCTACACCTTC.